Below, 28 T cell receptor beta chains from the same sample are listed, as sequenced in a study of T cells in Graves' hyperthyroidism and ophthalmopathy. TCR beta CDR3 region amplification was performed from RNA transcripts. An initial round of RT-PCR targeting the TCR CDR3 relied on the HTBI primer set. TCRdb re-called the multiplex PCR reads with MiXCR, one entry per CDR3 protein. Of hundreds of thousands of distinct CDR3 sequences in the sample, approximately 42% were seen once. Input material: peripheral blood or thyroid tissue (not recorded which). The receptors shown here come from an adult man with Graves' disease, either hyperthyroidism or ophthalmopathy (not recorded which).

This clonotype was recorded many times. The rearrangement uses TRBV9 and TRBJ1-2, with 7 bases fitting TRBD1. Germline V lookup: CDR1 SGDLS, CDR2 YYNGEE. With 3 bases clipped from V and 5 bases from J, the junction kept 4 bases outside the gene matches. This CDR3 has 13 amino acids. CDR3 protein: CASSATGTYGYTF. The CDR3 coding sequence is TGTGCCAGCAGCGCGACAGGGACATATGGCTACACCTTC.

This clonotype was seen at least ten times. The rearrangement uses TRBV7-9 and TRBJ1-6; 10 bases are a match to TRBD1. Looked up from germline, CDR1 is SEHNR and CDR2 is FQNEAQ (reference sequence). The CDR3 covers 15 residues. J gave up 10 bases and V 1 base, and 4 bases lay outside the gene matches. CDR3 region: CASSLVGQGESPLHF. In DNA form, the CDR3 reads TGTGCCAGCAGCTTAGTAGGACAGGGGGAGTCACCCCTCCACTTT.

In DNA form, the CDR3 reads TGCAGCGTAGCGCCAGGGGGGTCCGGCTACACCTTC. As protein: CSVAPGGSGYTF. The V and J genes are TRBV29-1 and TRBJ1-2; 7 positions match TRBD1. CDR1 is SQVTM and CDR2 is ANQGSEA in the germline V gene. The length of the CDR3 is 12 residues. V shed 6 bases and J 8 bases; nucleotides not matched to a gene: 9. Variable domain in full (rest from reference TRBV29-1 and TRBJ1-2): SAVISQKPSRDICQRGTSLTIQCQVDSQVTMMFWYRQQPGQSLTLIATANQGSEATYESGFVIDKFPISRPNLTFSTLTVSNMSPEDSSIYLCSVAPGGSGYTFGSGTRLTVV.

This clonotype was picked up a small number of times. J is TRBJ1-5 and V is TRBV10-2; 8 bases fit TRBD1. The CDR3 sequence is 13 residues long. CDR1 and CDR2 from the germline V gene are WSHSY and SAAADI. V gave up 6 bases and J gave up 7 bases; unmatched junction bases: 5. The CDR3 DNA follows: TGCGCCAGCAGGAGGACAGGGAAACAGCCCCAGCATTTT. Protein product: CASRRTGKQPQHF.

This clonotype has at least ten counts. This chain links TRBV2 with TRBJ1-1; D uncertain. Germline V gives CDR1 SNHLY, CDR2 FYNNEI. V lost 7 bases and J 4 bases, leaving 13 bases between the germline ends. The CDR3 runs to 13 residues. This CDR3 reads CASTSARGTEAFF. The DNA for the CDR3 is TGTGCCAGCACCTCAGCCCGGGGCACTGAAGCTTTCTTT.

Turning to this clonotype: The conserved phenylalanine or tryptophan normally closing the CDR3 is absent here, so this likely arose from a read error. V and J are TRBV7-6 and TRBJ1-4; D may be TRBD1 (5 bases). V was pared by 3 bases and J by 7 bases, with 9 bases between. Per germline, CDR1 SGHVS and CDR2 FNYEAQ. The CDR3 contains 13 residues. Here the CDR3 reads CASSFSGGEKLFS. The CDR3 nucleotides are TGTGCCAGCAGCTTTTCCGGGGGTGAAAAACTGTTTTCT.

CDR3 loop: CASSETGNSPLHF. In nucleotides, the CDR3 is TGTGCCAGCAGTGAAACGGGTAATTCACCCCTCCACTTT. This chain links TRBV2 with TRBJ1-6; D not resolved. The V gene's germline CDR1 is SNHLY and CDR2 FYNNEI. Trimming took off 2 bases at V and 6 bases at J, with 5 bases between the two ends. The length of the CDR3 is 13 residues. Based on the CDR3 plus reference TRBV2 and TRBJ1-6, the full variable domain is EPEVTQTPSHQVTQMGQEVILRCVPISNHLYFYWYRQILGQKVEFLVSFYNNEISEKSEIFDDQFSVERPDGSNFTLKIRSTKLEDSAMYFCASSETGNSPLHFGNGTRLTVT.

The chain uses TRBV2 and TRBJ2-5; weak D call: TRBD1 (6 bases). This CDR3 region has 16 residues. The V gene lost 6 bases and the J gene lost 7 bases, with 24 bases spanning the gap. CDR1 and CDR2 from the germline V gene are SNHLY and FYNNEI. The CDR3 DNA reads TGTGCCAGCAGCCATGGTAGGGACACTCGGCGAGGGACCCAGTACTTC. As protein: CASSHGRDTRRGTQYF.

Remarks on this clonotype: A much larger clone lies one base from this, so it may be a read error. The V call is TRBV25-1, the J call TRBJ2-7; no definite D call. The CDR3 spans 14 residues. Trimming took 6 bases from V and 0 from J, leaving 12 bases between them. Per the germline V gene, CDR1 is MGHDK and CDR2 is SYGVNS. DNA for the CDR3: TGTGCCAGCAGCTACGACACCAGCTCCTACGAGCAGTACTTC. Protein: CASSYDTSSYEQYF.

Ten or more counts support this clonotype. The rearrangement links TRBV7-2 to TRBJ1-3; D is possibly TRBD1 (5 bases). In germline, CDR1 is SGHTA, CDR2 FQGNSA. This CDR3 is 13 amino acids long. The V and J ends lost 3 bases and 4 bases respectively, with 7 bases between them. The CDR3 is CASSFRAGNTIYF. CDR3 coding DNA: TGTGCCAGCAGCTTCAGGGCGGGAAACACCATATATTTT.

This clonotype was recorded a few times. The V and J genes are TRBV12-3 or TRBV12-4 and TRBJ1-2; D call uncertain. V was cut by 1 base and J by 8 bases, with 14 bases left in between. This CDR3 is built from 14 residues. Written as DNA, the CDR3 is TGTGCCAGCAGTTTAGGTTTAGGGAAAGGCGGCTACACCTTC. As protein: CASSLGLGKGGYTF.

The CDR3 loop is CSAISVNEKLFF. In DNA form, the CDR3 reads TGCAGTGCTATCAGTGTTAATGAAAAACTGTTTTTT. The chain carries TRBV20-1 and TRBJ1-4; D is uncertain. Trimming shortened V by 4 bases and J by 4 bases, and 7 bases separated the two germline ends. This CDR3 spans 12 amino acids. Germline V lookup: CDR1 DFQATT, CDR2 SNEGSKA (reference sequence).

There are many counts of this clonotype. The V call is TRBV29-1, the J call TRBJ1-4; D not certain. CDR3 size: 11 residues. Trimming shortened V by 6 bases and J by 5 bases, and 7 bases separated the two germline ends. Germline CDR1 SQVTM, CDR2 ANQGSEA. In nucleotides, the CDR3 is TGCAGCGTCCGGAAGAATGAAAAACTGTTTTTT. As protein: CSVRKNEKLFF.

This clonotype has a count of ten or more. This rearrangement joins TRBV7-9 to TRBJ1-5; D might be TRBD1 (6 bases). Germline CDR1 is SEHNR and CDR2 is FQNEAQ (reference sequence). V lost 10 bases and J lost 6, with 16 bases in between. This CDR3 has 13 amino acids. CDR3 in DNA: TGTGCCATCAAAAGGAGGGGGTTTCAGCCCCAGCATTTT. It yields the protein CAIKRRGFQPQHF.

Details on this clonotype: A read error is possible here, since a much larger clone lies one base away. The chain uses TRBV29-1 and TRBJ1-6; the D gene is possibly TRBD1 (5 bases). This CDR3 is built from 14 residues. The germline CDR1 and CDR2 sequences are SQVTM and ANQGSEA. V lost 4 bases to trimming and J lost 9 bases, with 16 bases between them. The CDR3: CSVAGEAPSSPLHF. The CDR3 nucleotides are TGCAGCGTTGCGGGGGAGGCACCGAGTTCACCCCTCCACTTT.

The rearrangement joins TRBV14 to TRBJ1-6; D unresolved. The V gene's germline CDR1 is SGHDN and CDR2 FVKESK. Trimming stripped 4 bases from V and 13 bases from J, with 14 bases between. The CDR3 is made up of 13 amino acids. CDR3 region: CASSPDTLGPLHF. CDR3 sequence (DNA): TGTGCCAGCAGCCCCGATACGTTAGGCCCCCTCCACTTT.

This clonotype was observed at least ten times. J is TRBJ1-5 and V is TRBV6-6; TRBD1 might be the D (6 bases). Trimming took 5 bases from V and 7 from J, leaving 18 bases between them. Germline V gene data show CDR1 as MNHNY and CDR2 as SVGAGI (reference sequence). This CDR3 is 15 amino acids long. CDR3 sequence (DNA): TGTGCCAGCAGTCCTCTCCGACAGGCAGGGCAGCCCCAGCATTTT. Protein sequence: CASSPLRQAGQPQHF.

This clonotype was detected a few times. The chain carries TRBV24-1 and TRBJ2-3; D is tentatively TRBD1 or TRBD2 (5 bases each). The V gene lost 3 bases and the J gene lost 2 bases, with 11 bases spanning the gap. Per the germline V gene, CDR1 is KGHDR and CDR2 is SFDVKD. This CDR3 is 15 amino acids long. CDR3 coding DNA: TGTGCCACCAGTGATCACCGGGACCCCACAGATACGCAGTATTTT. It translates to CATSDHRDPTDTQYF.

The CDR3 DNA sequence: TGCAGCGTTATCTTACCCTTCCGGGACAGGGGCCTACAACACTACGAGCAGTACTTC. This gives the protein CSVILPFRDRGLQHYEQYF. V and J are TRBV29-1 and TRBJ2-7; 10 bases map to TRBD1. The CDR3 runs to 19 residues. Germline V gene data show CDR1 as SQVTM and CDR2 as ANQGSEA. With 5 bases clipped from V and 3 bases from J, the junction kept 22 bases outside the gene matches.

This clonotype was counted many times. CDR3 residues: CASSPGGDQPQHF. The CDR3 DNA is TGTGCCAGCAGCCCCGGGGGGGATCAGCCCCAGCATTTT. The chain has TRBV2 and TRBJ1-5; D is perhaps TRBD1 (5 bases). Germline V gives CDR1 SNHLY, CDR2 FYNNEI. The CDR3 consists of 13 residues. Trimming took 6 bases from V and 5 from J, leaving 11 bases between them.

The chain couples TRBV29-1 to TRBJ1-5, with D possibly being TRBD1 (5 bases). The V end was cut by 8 bases, the J end by 1 base, with 12 bases between. The CDR3 covers 13 residues. Germline CDR1 and CDR2: SQVTM and ANQGSEA. The CDR3 DNA reads TGCAGCTCGGGACTGATGAGCAATCAGCCCCAGCATTTT. It yields the protein CSSGLMSNQPQHF.

This clonotype was observed a handful of times. The chain joins TRBV7-8 to TRBJ1-4; no firm D call. Trimming pared 1 base from V and 0 bases from J, leaving 6 bases between. Germline CDR1 reads SGHVS; CDR2 reads FQNEAQ. The CDR3 loop spans 15 amino acids. The CDR3 sequence is CASSLGVATNEKLFF. DNA for the CDR3: TGTGCCAGCAGCTTAGGGGTGGCAACTAATGAAAAACTGTTTTTT.

V usage is TRBV7-9 and J usage is TRBJ2-5; TRBD1 might be the D (6 bases). V dropped 1 base and J dropped 3 bases, with 12 bases sitting between them. Germline V lookup: CDR1 SEHNR, CDR2 FQNEAQ (reference sequence). This CDR3 is built from 15 residues. The CDR3 nucleotides are TGTGCCAGCAGCTTAGTGGGACAACTTAAAGAGACCCAGTACTTC. This gives the protein CASSLVGQLKETQYF.

The chain joins TRBV19 to TRBJ1-1, with TRBD1 as a possible D gene (6 bases). Germline CDR1 is LNHDA and CDR2 is SQIVND (reference sequence). The CDR3 is made up of 14 amino acids. Trimming cost V 2 bases and J 10 bases, with 17 bases left between them. The CDR3 DNA reads as TGTGCCAGTAGTATAAGGCAGGGGATAAGCGGAGCTTTCTTT. Its protein is CASSIRQGISGAFF.

This chain connects TRBV7-2 to TRBJ1-6, with D perhaps matching TRBD1 (5 bases). The germline CDR1 and CDR2 sequences are SGHTA and FQGNSA. This CDR3 is 18 amino acids long. Trimming took 5 bases from V and 0 from J, leaving 17 bases between them. The CDR3 is CASSQETARSSYNSPLHF. CDR3 DNA: TGTGCCAGCAGCCAAGAGACAGCTAGGAGCTCCTATAATTCACCCCTCCACTTT.

Turning to this clonotype: A read error may be the cause here, since a much bigger clone is one base away. The chain has TRBV7-9 and TRBJ1-4; no clear D gene. Germline V gene lookup returns CDR1 SEHNR and CDR2 FQNEAQ (reference sequence). CDR3 size: 11 residues. CDR3 sequence: CTSTLDEKLFF. CDR3 nucleotides: TGTACCAGCACCCTCGATGAAAAACTGTTTTTT. Based on the CDR3 plus reference TRBV7-9 and TRBJ1-4, the full variable domain is DTGVSQNPRHKITKRGQNVTFRCDPISEHNRLYWYRQTLGQGPEFLTYFQNEAQLEKSRLLSDRFSAERPKGSFSTLEIQRTEQGDSAMYLCTSTLDEKLFFGSGTQLSVL.

As to this clonotype: Its ends do not fully match the called genes, so a read error is possible. The rearrangement joins TRBV25-1 to TRBJ1-2; D is uncertain. The CDR3 runs to 13 residues. Germline CDR1 and CDR2: MGHDK and SYGVNS. CDR3 sequence (DNA): TGTACCAGCAGAGTCCCAGTCCCCGTGGGCTACACCTTC. Translated, it gives CTSRVPVPVGYTF.

This chain connects TRBV7-9 to TRBJ2-5; TRBD2 matches at 11 bases. Germline loops: CDR1 SEHNR, CDR2 FQNEAQ (reference sequence). The CDR3 totals 14 residues. The V gene end was trimmed by 8 bases and the J gene end by 5 bases; junction bases not matched to a gene: 7. The CDR3 loop reads CASRRLAGRETQYF. The CDR3 nucleotides are TGTGCCAGCCGCAGACTAGCGGGAAGGGAGACCCAGTACTTC.